The 4 T cell receptor beta chains below were found in one sample sequenced in a study of control samples from healthy donors and cancer patients. Clones were sequenced by immunoSEQ multiplex PCR, and TCRdb holds only the in-frame ones, with some missing. This table holds a few hundred thousand clones, more than 80% found once. The source material was PBMCs. The source is a man aged 40-49 years with head and neck cancer.

The J gene is TRBJ2-2, the V gene TRBV28, with D tentatively TRBD1 (6 bases). The germline V and J ends were trimmed by 6 bases and 2 bases, with 19 bases remaining between them. Looked up from germline, CDR1 is MDHEN and CDR2 is SYDVKM. CDR3 length: 17 amino acids. CDR3 nucleotide sequence: TGTGCCAGCAGGTTAACACGGACAGAGATCAACACCGGGGAGCTGTTTTTT. Its translation: CASRLTRTEINTGELFF.

The rearrangement joins TRBV6-5 to TRBJ2-2, with D maybe TRBD1 (6 bases). This CDR3 region has 15 residues. Germline V gene lookup returns CDR1 MNHEY and CDR2 SVGAGI. V lost 2 bases and J 3 bases, leaving 10 bases between the germline ends. This chain's CDR3 is CASSYRAGDTGELFF. The CDR3 nucleotides are TGTGCCAGCAGTTACAGGGCAGGGGACACCGGGGAGCTGTTTTTT.

The chain has TRBV27 and TRBJ1-2; 7 nucleotides agree with TRBD1. V lost 5 bases to trimming and J lost 4 bases; unmatched junction nucleotides: 10. CDR1 MNHEY and CDR2 SMNVEV come from the germline V gene (reference sequence). The length of the CDR3 is 15 residues. CDR3 amino acids: CASSKAGGGPYGYTF. DNA for the CDR3: TGTGCCAGCAGTAAAGCAGGGGGTGGACCCTATGGCTACACCTTC.

V gene TRBV3-1 (or the pseudogene TRBV3-2) combines with J gene TRBJ2-7, with D tentatively TRBD1 (6 bases). The CDR3 is 12 amino acids. Germline values: CDR1 LGHDT, CDR2 YNNKEL (reference sequence). Trimming took off 4 bases at V and 12 bases at J, with 16 bases between the two ends. The CDR3 loop reads CASSPYTGSPYF. Written as DNA, the CDR3 is TGTGCCAGCAGCCCGTATACAGGGTCCCCGTACTTC.